A single sample is the source of the 17 T cell receptor beta chains below, sequenced in a study of blood T cells in healthy people across ages. Through a sample-barcoded 5' primer and a J-beta primer mix, a second PCR was run for roughly 6 to 12 cycles. One entry per CDR3 protein, called by TCRdb with MiXCR from the 5' RACE reads. The sample consists of under 700,000 distinct CDR3 sequences, nearly 25% of them appearing once. The data were also submitted as part of a second study, on T cells of mothers and their children.

Material: blood. These TCRs come from a boy aged 10-17 years in good health.

The chain joins TRBV10-3 to TRBJ2-1; 8 positions match TRBD1. Trimming removed 4 bases from V and 8 bases from J; junction bases left unmatched: 10. Germline CDR1 and CDR2: ENHRY and SYGVKD. The CDR3 contains 15 residues. CDR3 sequence: CAISGRTGQSDEQFF. DNA of the CDR3: TGTGCCATCAGTGGAAGGACAGGGCAAAGTGATGAGCAGTTCTTC.

There are a few counts of this clonotype. The DNA of the CDR3 is TGTGCCACCAGCATACCGACAGAAAACATTCAGTACTTC. This codes for CATSIPTENIQYF. This rearrangement joins TRBV15 to TRBJ2-4, with TRBD1 as a possible D gene (5 bases). The CDR3 has 13 residues. Germline V gives CDR1 LNHNV, CDR2 YYDKDF (reference sequence). The V and J ends lost 4 bases and 5 bases respectively, with 9 bases between them.

The sample holds a few counts of this clonotype. The chain is built from TRBV6-5 and TRBJ1-4; D not resolved. The CDR3 is made up of 17 amino acids. Germline V gene lookup returns CDR1 MNHEY and CDR2 SVGAGI. Trimming pared 0 bases from V and 4 bases from J, leaving 15 bases between. The CDR3 sequence: CASSYSPTLLNNEKLFF. DNA for the CDR3: TGTGCCAGCAGTTACTCCCCGACACTGCTCAATAATGAAAAACTGTTTTTT.

In DNA form, the CDR3 reads TGTGCCAGCTCAACTTACCCCGTGACAGGGAAGAACATTCAGTACTTC. Translation gives CASSTYPVTGKNIQYF. The J gene is TRBJ2-4, the V gene TRBV18; 7 nucleotides match TRBD1. This CDR3 comprises 16 residues. Per the germline V gene, CDR1 is KGHSH and CDR2 is LQKENI. After removal of 5 bases from V and 7 bases from J, the junction contained 14 bases not matched to a gene.

The gene calls are TRBV6-2 or TRBV6-3 and TRBJ2-5, with 10 bases that match TRBD2. Germline CDR1 is MNHEY and CDR2 is SVGEGT. V was pared by 0 bases and J by 5 bases, with 9 bases of the junction left unmatched. This CDR3 has 17 amino acids. The CDR3 is CASSYSIQREGWETQYF. The CDR3 bases are TGTGCCAGCAGTTACTCGATTCAGCGGGAGGGATGGGAGACCCAGTACTTC.

The chain combines TRBV3-1 with TRBJ2-7; D is unclear. V lost 6 bases to trimming and J lost 2 bases, with 17 bases between them. The length of the CDR3 is 15 residues. CDR1 is LGHDT and CDR2 is YNNKEL in the germline V gene (reference sequence). CDR3 sequence reads: CASSPRTLSPYEQYF. In nucleotides, the CDR3 is TGTGCCAGCAGTCCAAGAACACTCTCCCCCTACGAGCAGTACTTC.

A few counts support this clonotype. This rearrangement joins TRBV4-3 to TRBJ2-1; 8 positions agree with TRBD2. The DNA matches TRBJ2-7 better at its end, which makes the J call doubtful. Germline V gives CDR1 LGHNA, CDR2 YSLEER. This CDR3 region has 18 residues. CDR3 sequence reads: CASSQELELADSSYEQYF. The CDR3 DNA reads as TGCGCCAGCAGCCAAGAACTCGAACTAGCGGATAGTTCCTACGAGCAGTACTTC.

This clonotype turned up a few times. For the CDR3, the DNA is TGCGCCAGCAGCCCTACAGGCGGAGGTTCCTACGAGCAGTACTTC. Its translation: CASSPTGGGSYEQYF. This chain uses TRBV4-3 with TRBJ2-7; TRBD1 or TRBD2 may be the D gene (5 bases each). The germline gives CDR1 LGHNA, CDR2 YSLEER. The V gene lost 4 bases and the J gene lost 1 base, with 14 bases spanning the gap. This CDR3 contains 15 residues.

The chain employs TRBV12-3 or TRBV12-4 and TRBJ1-2; no clear D gene. V lost 6 bases, J lost 9 bases, and 20 bases lay in between. The length of the CDR3 is 14 residues. CDR3 loop: CASRTGRAGRSYTF. The CDR3 bases are TGTGCCAGCAGGACTGGTCGGGCAGGAAGAAGCTACACCTTC.

This clonotype was counted many times. For the CDR3, the DNA is TGTGCCAGCAGTTACTCGACAGGGGGCACTGAAGCTTTCTTT. Protein sequence: CASSYSTGGTEAFF. The chain combines TRBV6-6 with TRBJ1-1, with 9 bases lining up with TRBD1. With 0 bases clipped from V and 4 bases from J, the junction kept 0 bases outside the gene matches. In germline, CDR1 is MNHNY, CDR2 SVGAGI (reference sequence). The CDR3 spans 14 residues.

The V gene is TRBV28, the J gene TRBJ2-7, with 8 bases that match TRBD1. The V and J ends lost 2 bases and 0 bases, in that order; junction bases with no gene match: 6. Germline CDR1 is MDHEN and CDR2 is SYDVKM. This CDR3 is 16 amino acids long. CDR3 nucleotide sequence: TGTGCCAGCAGTTTAGATCCGGGACAGGACTCCTACGAGCAGTACTTC. It specifies CASSLDPGQDSYEQYF.

V is TRBV29-1 and J is TRBJ2-3; TRBD2 matches at 8 bases. The germline CDR1 and CDR2 sequences are SQVTM and ANQGSEA. Trimming cost V 4 bases and J 5 bases; bases outside gene matches: 11. The CDR3 extends over 15 amino acids. The CDR3 bases are TGCAGCGTTGGTCTCACGGGAGGGGTGATAGATACGCAGTATTTT. This codes for CSVGLTGGVIDTQYF.

The chain is built from TRBV27 and TRBJ2-5; 8 bases fit TRBD1. Unmatched junction bases numbered 11, after V lost 8 bases and J lost 6 bases. The CDR3 runs 14 residues. Per germline, CDR1 MNHEY and CDR2 SMNVEV (reference sequence). The CDR3 region has the DNA TGTGCCAGCGGCAATACAGGGGGACTCCAGACCCAGTACTTC. This sequence encodes CASGNTGGLQTQYF.

This rearrangement joins TRBV30 to TRBJ2-5; perhaps TRBD2 as D (6 bases). The CDR3 has 12 amino acids. Germline V gene data show CDR1 as GTSNPN and CDR2 as SVGIG (reference sequence). V was pared by 6 bases and J by 1 base, with 9 bases between. For the CDR3, the DNA is TGTGCCTGTCCGGGAGTCCAAGAGACCCAGTACTTC. It encodes CACPGVQETQYF.

This clonotype was counted at least ten times. The genes are TRBV12-3 or TRBV12-4 and TRBJ1-1; D is unresolved. V lost 6 bases to trimming and J lost 6 bases, with 8 bases between them. The CDR3 is made up of 11 amino acids. The DNA for the CDR3 is TGTGCCAGCAGCTGGCCCCCTGAAGCTTTCTTT. This translates into CASSWPPEAFF.

In its sample, this clonotype was seen many times. The chain recombines TRBV12-3 or TRBV12-4 with TRBJ2-5; D may be TRBD2 (6 bases). The end of the DNA is better explained by TRBJ2-7, so the J call may be wrong. This CDR3 has 15 amino acids. CDR3 sequence (DNA): TGTGCCAGCACCCTCCAAGGTAGCGGAGAAAACGAGCAGTACTTC. This codes for CASTLQGSGENEQYF.

This clonotype was recorded a few times. The CDR3 loop reads CASRLAGVSYNEQFF. In DNA, the CDR3 is TGTGCCAGCAGGTTAGCGGGAGTCTCCTACAATGAGCAGTTCTTC. The chain recombines TRBV2 with TRBJ2-1; TRBD2 matches 9 bases. The CDR3 sequence is 15 residues long. Germline assignment: CDR1 SNHLY and CDR2 FYNNEI. V lost 6 bases, J lost 0 bases, and 3 bases stayed unmatched.